These 10 T cell receptor beta chains were sequenced from one sample in a study of blood T cell repertoires in COVID-19. Repertoires were generated with immunoSEQ multiplex PCR, while TCRdb's copy carries only in-frame clones and drops some. The table shows 200,000 to 300,000 clones, with around four fifths occurring only once. Specimen: peripheral blood. These receptors all stem from a woman in her sixties or seventies with active or convalescent COVID-19.

The rearrangement links TRBV11-2 to TRBJ2-3, with 9 nucleotides matching TRBD2. V lost 5 bases and J lost 4; bases outside the gene matches: 7. The CDR3 is 15 residues long. In germline, CDR1 is SGHAT, CDR2 FQNNGV. The CDR3 DNA follows: TGTGCCAGCAGCGGAGTAGCGGGAGTCGCAGATACGCAGTATTTT. Its translation: CASSGVAGVADTQYF.

This rearrangement joins TRBV20-1 to TRBJ2-7, with D perhaps TRBD2 (6 bases). Germline V gives CDR1 DFQATT, CDR2 SNEGSKA (reference sequence). CDR3 length equals 13 residues. Trimming stripped 3 bases from V and 4 bases from J, with 13 bases between. The CDR3 reads CSASSAGSYEQYF. The CDR3 bases are TGCAGTGCTAGTTCCGCGGGGTCATACGAGCAGTACTTC.

This chain links TRBV5-1 with TRBJ2-1; TRBD2 matches 10 bases. The V and J ends lost 4 bases and 9 bases, in that order; junction bases with no gene match: 7. This CDR3 contains 14 residues. Germline V gives CDR1 SGHRS, CDR2 YFSETQ. The CDR3 nucleotides are TGCGCCAGCAGCGTAACTAGCGGGGCCACTGAGCAGTTCTTC. Translated: CASSVTSGATEQFF.

This clone has only one observation. The chain couples TRBV14 to TRBJ2-3, with 8 bases lining up with TRBD1. Losses at the gene ends were 5 bases for V and 7 bases for J; bases not matched to a gene: 23. The germline V gene encodes CDR1 SGHDN and CDR2 FVKESK. This CDR3 is 19 amino acids long. CDR3 sequence (DNA): TGTGCCAGCAGCAGTGACCTAGAAGGGCCCAGGACAGGGCCTAATACGCAGTATTTT. Encoded protein: CASSSDLEGPRTGPNTQYF. Full variable domain (rest looked up from reference TRBV14 and TRBJ2-3): EAGVTQFPSHSVIEKGQTVTLRCDPISGHDNLYWYRRVMGKEIKFLLHFVKESKQDESGMPNNRFLAERTGGTYSTLKVQPAELEDSGVYFCASSSDLEGPRTGPNTQYFGPGTRLTVL.

This sequence joins TRBV5-1 and TRBJ2-1, with TRBD2 identical over 9 bases. CDR3 length: 14 residues. The germline V gene has CDR1 SGHRS and CDR2 YFSETQ. V gave up 4 bases and J gave up 10 bases; unmatched junction bases: 9. The CDR3: CASSPTTSGPEQFF. CDR3 DNA: TGCGCCAGCAGCCCCACGACTAGCGGACCCGAGCAGTTCTTC. Using reference TRBV5-1 and TRBJ2-1 for the parts outside the CDR3, the full variable domain is KAGVTQTPRYLIKTRGQQVTLSCSPISGHRSVSWYQQTPGQGLQFLFEYFSETQRNKGNFPGRFSGRQFSNSRSEMNVSTLELGDSALYLCASSPTTSGPEQFFGPGTRLTVL.

This clone was seen a single time. V is TRBV11-2 and J is TRBJ2-5, with 8 positions matching TRBD2. J gave up 1 base and V 5 bases, and 6 bases lay outside the gene matches. Germline V gene lookup returns CDR1 SGHAT and CDR2 FQNNGV. The CDR3 is 15 residues long. The CDR3 region is CASSPGTSGQETQYF. The CDR3 coding sequence is TGTGCCAGCAGCCCCGGAACTAGCGGCCAAGAGACCCAGTACTTC.

The V and J genes are TRBV6-5 and TRBJ1-4; the match to TRBD1 covers 7 bases. Germline V gives CDR1 MNHEY, CDR2 SVGAGI. The V and J ends lost 8 bases and 5 bases, in that order; junction bases with no gene match: 5. The CDR3 runs to 13 residues. As DNA, the CDR3 is TGTGCCAGCGGGGGGACAGTAAATGAAAAACTGTTTTTT. This codes for CASGGTVNEKLFF.

The chain joins TRBV6-5 to TRBJ1-2; no clear D gene. Trimming stripped 9 bases from V and 0 bases from J, with 11 bases between. The germline gives CDR1 MNHEY, CDR2 SVGAGI. This CDR3 spans 13 amino acids. Here the CDR3 reads CARGVRANYGYTF. The CDR3 DNA sequence: TGTGCCAGGGGAGTACGGGCTAACTATGGCTACACCTTC.

This rearrangement joins TRBV7-9 to TRBJ1-1, with unresolved D. The CDR3 is 13 residues long. Germline V lookup: CDR1 SEHNR, CDR2 FQNEAQ (reference sequence). V was pared by 5 bases and J by 1 base, with 8 bases between. Here the CDR3 DNA reads TGTGCCAGCAGCGACATTGGGAACACTGAAGCTTTCTTT. It is translated as CASSDIGNTEAFF.

The CDR3 sequence: CAISEIRAGGLATYNEQFF. Written as DNA, the CDR3 is TGTGCCATCAGTGAAATTCGAGCGGGGGGGCTCGCAACCTACAATGAGCAGTTCTTC. The rearrangement links TRBV10-3 to TRBJ2-1; 10 nucleotides line up with TRBD2. The V gene's germline CDR1 is ENHRY and CDR2 SYGVKD. The CDR3 totals 19 residues. Trimming removed 3 bases from V and 2 bases from J; junction bases left unmatched: 13.